This TCR beta chain emerged from a study of beta chain features in type 1 diabetes. Across the study: Examination covered around 98 million sorted cells spanning all samples.

This clone was observed a handful of times. Its antigen is unknown. Findings and limits, study-wide: Moderate but significant shortening of TCRB CDR3s was recorded in all four CD4+ subsets from Type 1 diabetes patients.

The isolated RNA, all of it, was reverse transcribed, so expressed TCRB transcripts were what got sequenced. The repertoire was sequenced with immunoSEQ multiplex PCR; TCRdb's copy has only in-frame clones and lacks some. The profile shows approximately 270,000 clones, around an eighth of them singletons. The origin of this receptor is a man under 40 with type 1 diabetes. The sequencing input was naive CD4+ T cells from blood.

CDR3 protein: CASSSARAGATYNEQFF. The CDR3 bases are TGTGCCAGCAGCTCTGCTCGGGCGGGAGCCACCTACAATGAGCAGTTCTTC. The V and J genes are TRBV7-6 and TRBJ2-1, with 7 nucleotides matching TRBD2. This CDR3 contains 17 residues. In germline, CDR1 is SGHVS, CDR2 FNYEAQ. With V trimmed by 4 bases and J by 2 bases, 11 bases remained unmatched.